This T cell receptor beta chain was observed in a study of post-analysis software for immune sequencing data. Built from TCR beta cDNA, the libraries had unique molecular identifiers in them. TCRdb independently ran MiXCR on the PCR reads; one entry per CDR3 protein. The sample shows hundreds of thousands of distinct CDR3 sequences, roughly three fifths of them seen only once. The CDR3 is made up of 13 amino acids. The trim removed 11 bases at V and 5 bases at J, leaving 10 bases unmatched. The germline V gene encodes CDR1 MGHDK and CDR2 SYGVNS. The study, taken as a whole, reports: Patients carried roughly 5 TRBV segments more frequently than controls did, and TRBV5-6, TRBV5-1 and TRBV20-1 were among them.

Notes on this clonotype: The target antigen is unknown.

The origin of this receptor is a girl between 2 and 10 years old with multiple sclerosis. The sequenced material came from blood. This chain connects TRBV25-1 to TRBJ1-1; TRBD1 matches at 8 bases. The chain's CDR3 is CASRTGSQTEAFF. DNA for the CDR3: TGTGCCTCGCGGACAGGGAGTCAAACTGAAGCTTTCTTT.